This T cell receptor (beta chain) was recorded in a study of cytomegalovirus exposure and HLA in healthy donors. On the study more broadly: A later analysis reported the same platform for the roughly 120 validation repertoires and the roughly 700 first-cohort repertoires. The study, taken as a whole, reports: According to a subsequent analysis, TCR clusters identified in the first cohort showed a tendency to co-occur across the approximately 110 validation repertoires. Through in vitro validation, a few CMV-associated chains were shown to be specific for CMV antigens.

As regards this clone: Its antigen is as yet unknown. This specimen includes other DNA sequences encoding the same CDR3.

Germline V CDR1 and CDR2: LGHNA, YSLEER. Trimming at V came to 4 bases and at J to 3 bases, leaving 1 base not matched to a gene. The CDR3 spans 13 residues. The repertoire was sequenced with immunoSEQ multiplex PCR; TCRdb's copy has only in-frame clones and lacks some. Counted here are hundreds of thousands of clones, about 83% occurring once; the ten biggest clones make up about 2.5%. The chain employs TRBV4-3 and TRBJ2-7, with 9 bases that match TRBD1. The source material was PBMCs. The clonotype originates from a young man in good health and CMV-seronegative. CDR3 residues: CASSLGQGYEQYF. The CDR3 DNA is TGCGCCAGCAGCCTGGGACAGGGCTACGAGCAGTACTTC.